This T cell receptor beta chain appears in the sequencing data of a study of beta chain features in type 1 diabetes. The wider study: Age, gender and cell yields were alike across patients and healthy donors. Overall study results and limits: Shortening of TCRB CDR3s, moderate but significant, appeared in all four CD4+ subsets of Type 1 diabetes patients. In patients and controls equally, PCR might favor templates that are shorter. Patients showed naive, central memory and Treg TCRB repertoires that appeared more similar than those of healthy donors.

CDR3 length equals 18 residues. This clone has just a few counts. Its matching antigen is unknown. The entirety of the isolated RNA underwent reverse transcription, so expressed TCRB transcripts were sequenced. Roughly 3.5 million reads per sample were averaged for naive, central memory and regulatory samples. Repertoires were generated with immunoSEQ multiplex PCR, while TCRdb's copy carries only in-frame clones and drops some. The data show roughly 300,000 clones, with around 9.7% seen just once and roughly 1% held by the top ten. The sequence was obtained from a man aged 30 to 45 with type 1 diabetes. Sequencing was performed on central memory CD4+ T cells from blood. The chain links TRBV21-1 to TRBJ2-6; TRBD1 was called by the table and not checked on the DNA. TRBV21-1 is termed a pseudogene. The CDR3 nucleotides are TGTGCCAGCAGCAAAGCGCTGGGACAGCAGTCTGGGGCCAACGTCCTGACTTTC. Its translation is CASSKALGQQSGANVLTF.